This T cell receptor (beta chain) derives from a study of CD4+ T cells in melanoma. Study-level points and caveats: CD8+ T cell, macrophage and B cell function reportedly correlated with neoantigen-specific CD4+ T cells. Neoantigen-specific CD4+ T cells in melanoma reportedly had diverse differentiation states.

With respect to this clone: No antigen is known for it.

Libraries were prepared by immunoSEQ multiplex PCR; TCRdb keeps only in-frame clonotypes and omits some of them. The sample includes 13,000 to 15,000 clones, roughly 88% of them seen just once. The CDR3 extends over 16 amino acids. CDR1 and CDR2 (germline): SGHTA, FQGNSA. V lost 1 base to trimming and J lost 10 bases; unmatched junction nucleotides: 8. The chain carries TRBV7-2 and TRBJ1-6; TRBD1 aligns across 9 bases. This clonotype was sampled from a human donor with melanoma. Sequencing was carried out using cells from a culture (not recorded whether cultured in vitro). DNA of the CDR3: TGTGCCAGCAGCTTAGTAGGGACAGGGAGCAGATCACCCCTCCACTTT. Its translation is CASSLVGTGSRSPLHF.